This passage covers 10 T cell receptor beta chains from one sample sequenced in a study of shared clonotypes between healthy human individuals (TCRdb year 2020). Libraries were prepared through the immunoSEQ multiplex PCR assay. Not all clones reach the TCRdb copy of this immuneACCESS table, which keeps in-frame sequences only. Checked studies attribute under half of the gap to unresolved V genes and leave the rest unexplained. The sample records about 560,000 clones, around three quarters of which are singletons. Of the sample, more than 10% falls within the top ten clones. Material: PBMCs. The receptors come from a woman in her forties in good health. Some clones in this sample may be carry-over from other donors' samples.

The chain employs TRBV4-1 and TRBJ2-7; 11 bases are a match to TRBD1. Germline loops: CDR1 MGHRA, CDR2 YSYEKL. The V gene end was trimmed by 3 bases and the J gene end by 7 bases; junction bases not matched to a gene: 11. This CDR3 region has 16 residues. CDR3 in amino acids: CASSQGTGQGAREQYF. The CDR3 DNA reads as TGCGCCAGCAGCCAGGGTACAGGACAGGGGGCGAGGGAGCAGTACTTC.

This clone was counted a single time. The chain has TRBV10-2 and TRBJ2-7; D gene ambiguous. This CDR3 has 16 amino acids. CDR1 is WSHSY and CDR2 is SAAADI in the germline V gene. Trimming left V 0 bases short and J 1 base short, with 13 bases between. This CDR3 reads CASSESRARSSYEQYF. The CDR3 region has the DNA TGCGCCAGCAGTGAGTCCCGGGCCAGATCATCCTACGAGCAGTACTTC.

The chain couples TRBV10-1 to TRBJ1-5, with D possibly being TRBD1 (5 bases). The CDR3 has 15 residues. V was trimmed by 7 bases and J by 0 bases, leaving 13 bases between them. In germline, CDR1 is WNHNN, CDR2 SYGVQD (reference sequence). For the CDR3, the DNA is TGCGCCAGCAATAAGGGGACCGATAGCAATCAGCCCCAGCATTTT. Its protein product is CASNKGTDSNQPQHF.

The rearrangement uses TRBV28 and TRBJ2-7, with 7 bases aligning to TRBD2. This CDR3 has 16 amino acids. Losses at the gene ends were 2 bases for V and 0 bases for J; bases not matched to a gene: 7. Germline V lookup: CDR1 MDHEN, CDR2 SYDVKM. CDR3 nucleotide sequence: TGTGCCAGCAGTTTAGCGCTAGCGGCACGCTCCTACGAGCAGTACTTC. This encodes CASSLALAARSYEQYF.

The chain links TRBV5-6 to TRBJ2-5; the D gene is possibly TRBD2 (5 bases). This CDR3 region has 12 residues. V was clipped by 2 bases and J by 3 bases, with 5 bases between them. Per germline, CDR1 SGHDT and CDR2 YYEEEE. The CDR3 reads CASSFGEETQYF. The CDR3 nucleotides read TGTGCCAGCAGCTTCGGGGAAGAGACCCAGTACTTC.

This chain uses TRBV27 with TRBJ1-2, with D unresolved. Germline lookup yields CDR1 MNHEY and CDR2 SMNVEV (reference sequence). This CDR3 spans 12 amino acids. The V end lost 6 bases, the J end lost 8 bases, and 13 bases lay between the germline ends. For the CDR3, the DNA is TGTGCCAGCAGGGCTCAAACTAGGGGCTACACCTTC. Its translation: CASRAQTRGYTF.

The V and J genes are TRBV28 and TRBJ2-2, with unresolved D. This CDR3 contains 14 residues. CDR1 MDHEN and CDR2 SYDVKM come from the germline V gene. Trimming took 2 bases from V and 5 from J, leaving 9 bases between them. DNA of the CDR3: TGTGCCAGCAGTTTAGCTGGTGGGACCGGGGAGCTGTTTTTT. The encoded protein is CASSLAGGTGELFF. Using reference TRBV28 and TRBJ2-2 for the parts outside the CDR3, the full variable domain is DVKVTQSSRYLVKRTGEKVFLECVQDMDHENMFWYRQDPGLGLRLIYFSYDVKMKEKGDIPEGYSVSREKKERFSLILESASTNQTSMYLCASSLAGGTGELFFGEGSRLTVL.

The rearrangement uses TRBV19 and TRBJ1-1; D perhaps matches TRBD1 (5 bases). The germline CDR1 and CDR2 sequences are LNHDA and SQIVND (reference sequence). CDR3 length: 14 amino acids. Trimming took off 1 base at V and 11 bases at J, with 17 bases between the two ends. The CDR3 DNA reads as TGTGCCAGTAGTATAGCAACGGGGCAAAGGAGGGCTTTCTTT. Translated: CASSIATGQRRAFF. Variable domain in full (rest from reference TRBV19 and TRBJ1-1): DGGITQSPKYLFRKEGQNVTLSCEQNLNHDAMYWYRQDPGQGLRLIYYSQIVNDFQKGDIAEGYSVSREKKESFPLTVTSAQKNPTAFYLCASSIATGQRRAFFGQGTRLTVV.

The gene calls are TRBV27 and TRBJ1-4; D is ambiguous. V was pared by 8 bases and J by 5 bases, with 6 bases between. Germline values: CDR1 MNHEY, CDR2 SMNVEV (reference sequence). The CDR3 covers 11 residues. The CDR3 here is CASSLNEKLFF. DNA of the CDR3: TGTGCCAGCTCCCTCAATGAAAAACTGTTTTTT.

This clone was seen only a few times. The V and J genes are TRBV28 and TRBJ2-5, with 14 bases aligning to TRBD2. The germline CDR1 and CDR2 sequences are MDHEN and SYDVKM. The CDR3 length is 16 residues. With 5 bases clipped from V and 5 bases from J, the junction kept 7 bases outside the gene matches. The CDR3: CASSQGTSGSLETQYF. For the CDR3, the DNA is TGTGCCAGCAGTCAAGGGACTAGCGGGAGTCTGGAGACCCAGTACTTC.